The 32 T cell receptor beta chains below come from one sample, sequenced in a study of cytomegalovirus exposure and HLA in healthy donors. The repertoire was sequenced with immunoSEQ multiplex PCR; TCRdb's copy has only in-frame clones and lacks some. The sample has 260,000 or so clones; 90% are singletons. Sample: PBMCs. Receptors originate from a woman younger than 45 in good health and CMV-seronegative.

J is TRBJ2-6 and V is TRBV5-1, with TRBD2 matching over 12 bases. The germline V gene encodes CDR1 SGHRS and CDR2 YFSETQ. The CDR3 spans 21 residues. The V segment lost 2 bases and the J segment 1 base; nucleotides outside the gene matches: 13. This CDR3 is CASSFSLAGGIQRSGANVLTF. The CDR3 DNA reads TGCGCCAGCAGCTTTTCGCTAGCGGGAGGGATCCAACGGTCTGGGGCCAACGTCCTGACTTTC.

The rearrangement uses TRBV15 and TRBJ1-5, with 9 bases fitting TRBD1. The CDR3 is made up of 16 amino acids. The germline gives CDR1 LNHNV, CDR2 YYDKDF (reference sequence). The V segment lost 0 bases and the J segment 4 bases; nucleotides outside the gene matches: 4. Here the CDR3 reads CATSRDMTGGNQPQHF. Written as DNA, the CDR3 is TGTGCCACCAGCAGAGATATGACAGGGGGGAATCAGCCCCAGCATTTT.

This chain joins TRBV28 and TRBJ1-2; D is ambiguous. Trimming stripped 3 bases from V and 6 bases from J, with 14 bases between. In germline, CDR1 is MDHEN, CDR2 SYDVKM. This CDR3 is built from 14 residues. This CDR3 is CASSFSRPANGYTF. CDR3 sequence (DNA): TGTGCCAGCAGTTTCTCGAGGCCGGCCAATGGCTACACCTTC.

CDR3 bases: TGCAGCGTTGATGGGCTAGCGGGAGGACTCACAGATACGCAGTATTTT. Residues: CSVDGLAGGLTDTQYF. V and J are TRBV29-1 and TRBJ2-3; 11 bases line up with TRBD2. From germline, CDR1 is SQVTM and CDR2 ANQGSEA. This CDR3 has 16 amino acids. V shed 3 bases and J 2 bases; nucleotides not matched to a gene: 7.

The chain employs TRBV7-2 and TRBJ1-1; unclear D gene. From germline, CDR1 is SGHTA and CDR2 FQGNSA. The CDR3 has 13 amino acids. Trimming pared 5 bases from V and 1 base from J, leaving 8 bases between. CDR3 sequence reads: CASSTRQNTEAFF. DNA of the CDR3: TGTGCCAGCAGCACGAGACAGAACACTGAAGCTTTCTTT.

This chain uses TRBV21-1 with TRBJ2-7; the table's D call TRBD2 went unverified against the DNA. TRBV21-1 is assigned pseudogene status. This CDR3 region has 13 residues. This CDR3 is CASSKALSVKQYF. CDR3 in DNA: TGTGCCAGCAGCAAAGCGCTTTCGGTGAAGCAGTACTTC.

The DNA for the CDR3 is TGTGCCAGCAGCCTTTGGACTAGTCCAGAGACCCAGTACTTC. This sequence encodes CASSLWTSPETQYF. This chain joins TRBV14 and TRBJ2-5; 7 bases map to TRBD2. With V trimmed by 4 bases and J by 4 bases, 6 bases remained unmatched. CDR1 and CDR2 from the germline V gene are SGHDN and FVKESK. This CDR3 has 14 residues.

The V gene is TRBV6-5, the J gene TRBJ2-7; D gene ambiguous. Trimming removed 5 bases at V and 3 bases at J, with 17 bases between. This CDR3 contains 15 residues. Germline CDR1 and CDR2: MNHEY and SVGAGI. The CDR3 DNA is TGTGCCAGCAGTAAAACCTTACAGAGAAACTACGAGCAGTACTTC. Its protein product is CASSKTLQRNYEQYF.

This chain links TRBV18 with TRBJ2-6; the D is unclear. Germline CDR1 reads KGHSH; CDR2 reads LQKENI. The CDR3 runs to 15 residues. V lost 3 bases and J lost 0, with 6 bases in between. The CDR3 is CASSPSISGANVLTF. CDR3 DNA: TGTGCCAGCTCACCTTCTATCTCTGGGGCCAACGTCCTGACTTTC.

V is TRBV29-1 and J is TRBJ2-7; D remains unclear. The germline CDR1 and CDR2 sequences are SQVTM and ANQGSEA. V lost 3 bases and J lost 6, with 12 bases in between. The CDR3 loop spans 12 amino acids. The CDR3 DNA is TGCAGCGTTGAGGGGTTGCAGCGCGAGCAGTACTTC. Translation gives CSVEGLQREQYF.

The J gene is TRBJ2-1, the V gene TRBV12-5; 10 bases map to TRBD2. Germline assignment: CDR1 LGHNT and CDR2 FRNRAP. Trimming cost V 1 base and J 3 bases; bases outside gene matches: 0. The CDR3 is made up of 15 amino acids. CDR3 nucleotides: TGTGCTAGTGGTTTGGCTAGCGGGAGCTACAATGAGCAGTTCTTC. Its translation is CASGLASGSYNEQFF.

As DNA, the CDR3 is TGTGCCAGCAGTTTTCTTAGCGGAACCTACAATGAGCAGTTCTTC. Protein: CASSFLSGTYNEQFF. This sequence joins TRBV28 and TRBJ2-1; perhaps TRBD2 as D (6 bases). Germline CDR1 MDHEN, CDR2 SYDVKM. Deletions cut 3 bases from V and 2 bases from J, with 11 bases between. The CDR3 spans 15 residues.

The chain joins TRBV27 to TRBJ1-4, with unresolved D. V lost 5 bases to trimming and J lost 4 bases, with 11 bases between them. Germline CDR1 is MNHEY and CDR2 is SMNVEV (reference sequence). The CDR3 length is 14 residues. The CDR3 DNA reads as TGTGCCAGCAGTCGCGGCCTTCTTAATGAAAAACTGTTTTTT. It translates to CASSRGLLNEKLFF.

J is TRBJ2-3 and V is TRBV5-1; TRBD2 matches 9 bases. This CDR3 region has 18 residues. With 2 bases clipped from V and 0 bases from J, the junction kept 10 bases outside the gene matches. Germline CDR1 reads SGHRS; CDR2 reads YFSETQ. CDR3 amino acids: CASSFFSASGTSTDTQYF. The DNA for the CDR3 is TGCGCCAGCAGCTTCTTTAGCGCTAGCGGGACTAGCACAGATACGCAGTATTTT.

This clone was counted between two and nine times. The chain employs TRBV5-1 and TRBJ1-5, with D possibly TRBD1 on 6 matching bases. Germline V lookup: CDR1 SGHRS, CDR2 YFSETQ. V shed 0 bases and J shed 4 bases, with 8 bases lying between them. The CDR3 has 14 residues. The DNA of the CDR3 is TGCGCCAGCAGCTTGGGGGGGACAAATCAGCCCCAGCATTTT. Translation: CASSLGGTNQPQHF.

V is TRBV7-6 and J is TRBJ2-3; no clear D gene. The germline V gene has CDR1 SGHVS and CDR2 FNYEAQ. The V gene lost 5 bases and the J gene lost 8 bases, with 14 bases spanning the gap. The CDR3 runs 13 residues. The CDR3 DNA reads TGTGCCAGCAGCCTTGGACCACGTCGTACGCAGTATTTT. It specifies CASSLGPRRTQYF.

This clone was seen a few times. The chain recombines TRBV18 with TRBJ1-1; 8 bases are shared with TRBD1. The V and J ends lost 2 bases and 4 bases, in that order; junction bases with no gene match: 6. The CDR3 runs 15 residues. Looked up from germline, CDR1 is KGHSH and CDR2 is LQKENI. The CDR3, as DNA: TGTGCCAGCTCACCAACGCAGGGGGCGGGCACTGAAGCTTTCTTT. This codes for CASSPTQGAGTEAFF. The full variable domain, in which reference TRBV18 and TRBJ1-1 provide the parts outside the CDR3, is NAGVMQNPRHLVRRRGQEARLRCSPMKGHSHVYWYRQLPEEGLKFMVYLQKENIIDESGMPKERFSAEFPKEGPSILRIQQVVRGDSAAYFCASSPTQGAGTEAFFGQGTRLTVV.

In this sample, this clone turned up once. The chain couples TRBV28 to TRBJ2-2; no clear D. Trimming cost V 3 bases and J 3 bases, with 8 bases left between them. The germline CDR1 and CDR2 sequences are MDHEN and SYDVKM. The CDR3 has 14 residues. CDR3 amino acids: CASSLAPDTGELFF. CDR3 DNA sequence: TGTGCCAGCAGTTTGGCGCCAGACACCGGGGAGCTGTTTTTT.

The chain combines TRBV6-1 with TRBJ1-5; maybe TRBD1 (5 bases). V gave up 10 bases and J gave up 3 bases, with 13 bases separating them. CDR3 length: 13 amino acids. Per germline, CDR1 MNHNS and CDR2 SASEGT. The CDR3 DNA is TGTGCCACCTTCCCAGGGTACAATCAGCCCCAGCATTTT. Translated, it gives CATFPGYNQPQHF.

The chain employs TRBV18 and TRBJ1-1; no definite D call. CDR1 and CDR2 from the germline V gene are KGHSH and LQKENI. The CDR3 sequence is 17 residues long. With 0 bases removed from V and 0 bases from J, the gap between germline ends came to 14 bases. The CDR3 loop reads CASSPPDWVSVNTEAFF. CDR3 DNA sequence: TGTGCCAGCTCACCACCGGATTGGGTCAGCGTGAACACTGAAGCTTTCTTT.

This clone was observed a single time. The chain carries TRBV21-1 and TRBJ2-1; TRBD2 is the table's D call and was not checked against the DNA. TRBV21-1 is noted as a pseudogene. The CDR3 is 17 residues long. This chain's CDR3 is CASSKGGAGDSYNEQFF. The CDR3 region has the DNA TGTGCCAGCAGCAAGGGTGGAGCGGGAGACTCCTACAATGAGCAGTTCTTC.

This clone was detected once. The chain combines TRBV14 with TRBJ2-7; D uncertain. V gave up 0 bases and J gave up 7 bases, with 16 bases separating them. CDR1 SGHDN and CDR2 FVKESK come from the germline V gene. The CDR3 is made up of 15 amino acids. CDR3 in DNA: TGTGCCAGCAGCCAAGAGTCAGGACCCCGCGGAGAGCAGTACTTC. Its protein product is CASSQESGPRGEQYF.

The rearrangement uses TRBV19 and TRBJ1-5; possible D gene TRBD1, 6 bases. The ends were cut back, 3 bases at V and 6 bases at J, with 18 bases in the middle. This CDR3 has 16 residues. Germline V gene lookup returns CDR1 LNHDA and CDR2 SQIVND (reference sequence). CDR3 region: CASSIGGRGFGQPQHF. CDR3 nucleotides: TGTGCCAGTAGTATTGGGGGCAGGGGTTTCGGTCAGCCCCAGCATTTT.

The chain carries TRBV30 and TRBJ2-7; TRBD2 agrees at 8 bases. CDR3 size: 13 residues. Germline CDR1 is GTSNPN and CDR2 is SVGIG (reference sequence). Trimming removed 5 bases from V and 2 bases from J; junction bases left unmatched: 5. The CDR3 loop is CAWVGTRPYEQYF. CDR3 nucleotides: TGTGCCTGGGTCGGGACTAGACCCTACGAGCAGTACTTC.

This rearrangement joins TRBV2 to TRBJ2-7; a possible D gene is TRBD1 (6 bases). Looked up from germline, CDR1 is SNHLY and CDR2 is FYNNEI. The CDR3 consists of 15 residues. The V gene lost 5 bases and the J gene lost 1 base, with 15 bases spanning the gap. The DNA of the CDR3 is TGTGCCAGCAGTTTGCGAGGACAGCCTTCCTACGAGCAGTACTTC. Protein: CASSLRGQPSYEQYF. The full variable domain, completed using reference TRBV2 and TRBJ2-7, is EPEVTQTPSHQVTQMGQEVILRCVPISNHLYFYWYRQILGQKVEFLVSFYNNEISEKSEIFDDQFSVERPDGSNFTLKIRSTKLEDSAMYFCASSLRGQPSYEQYFGPGTRLTVT.

This clone was picked up many times. The chain joins TRBV5-1 to TRBJ2-1; D perhaps matches TRBD2 (5 bases). V shed 4 bases and J shed 7 bases, with 18 bases lying between them. The V gene's germline CDR1 is SGHRS and CDR2 YFSETQ. This CDR3 comprises 15 residues. In DNA form, the CDR3 reads TGCGCCAGCAGCGTTGGTTATAGCGTACGGAATGAGCAGTTCTTC. Its protein product is CASSVGYSVRNEQFF.

The chain couples TRBV6-4 to TRBJ2-1; D remains ambiguous. CDR1 and CDR2 from the germline V gene are MRHNA and SNTAGT. V was trimmed by 1 base and J by 6 bases, leaving 7 bases between them. The CDR3 loop spans 13 amino acids. The CDR3 protein is CASSDWVSNEQFF. As DNA, the CDR3 is TGTGCCAGCAGTGACTGGGTCTCCAATGAGCAGTTCTTC.

V and J are TRBV4-3 and TRBJ2-5; D not certain. V lost 3 bases, J lost 4 bases, and 12 bases lay in between. CDR3 length: 14 residues. Germline CDR1 is LGHNA and CDR2 is YSLEER. The CDR3 sequence: CASSQAAVGETQYF. The DNA of the CDR3 is TGCGCCAGCAGCCAGGCGGCTGTAGGAGAGACCCAGTACTTC.

The V call is TRBV19, the J call TRBJ1-5; 8 bases are a match to TRBD1. The CDR3 contains 15 residues. V lost 0 bases, J lost 5 bases, and 3 bases stayed unmatched. Germline-derived CDR1 and CDR2 are LNHDA and SQIVND (reference sequence). The CDR3 spells CASSIDQQGDQPQHF. The CDR3 DNA sequence: TGTGCCAGTAGTATAGATCAACAGGGGGATCAGCCCCAGCATTTT.

The chain couples TRBV18 to TRBJ1-2; D gene ambiguous. The V end was cut by 2 bases, the J end by 0 bases, with 7 bases between. From germline, CDR1 is KGHSH and CDR2 LQKENI. This CDR3 has 14 amino acids. The CDR3 DNA reads as TGTGCCAGCTCACCAATTTCGACTAACTATGGCTACACCTTC. This codes for CASSPISTNYGYTF.

The rearrangement links TRBV29-1 to TRBJ2-1; TRBD1 agrees at 11 bases. V lost 3 bases to trimming and J lost 3 bases; unmatched junction nucleotides: 1. Germline-derived CDR1 and CDR2 are SQVTM and ANQGSEA. This CDR3 contains 14 residues. CDR3 sequence: CSVDGTGGYNEQFF. Written as DNA, the CDR3 is TGCAGCGTTGATGGGACAGGGGGCTACAATGAGCAGTTCTTC.

The chain has TRBV27 and TRBJ2-3; TRBD1 agrees at 9 bases. The CDR3 spans 13 residues. V shed 3 bases, J shed 14 bases, and the junction held 9 bases outside the gene matches. CDR1 is MNHEY, CDR2 SMNVEV, per germline (reference sequence). This chain's CDR3 is CASSLIRDRDPYF. DNA for the CDR3: TGTGCCAGCAGTTTGATCCGGGACAGGGATCCGTATTTT.